This passage covers 8 T cell receptor beta chains from one sample sequenced in a study of T-cell memory formation after mild COVID-19. TCRdb redid the calling of the 5' RACE reads with MiXCR, one entry per CDR3 protein. The data contain about 340,000 distinct CDR3 sequences, 13% of them seen just once; the ten biggest clones take up about a fifth. The source material was PBMCs or a T cell subset sorted from them (not recorded which). These receptor sequences come from a man aged 18-30 years who had mild COVID-19 (a few samples of this study predate the infection). Cell type and time point are not known.

This clonotype was detected a few times. This sequence joins TRBV6-5 and TRBJ2-1, with D perhaps given as TRBD1 or TRBD2 (5 bases each). Per germline, CDR1 MNHEY and CDR2 SVGAGI. V gave up 0 bases and J gave up 0 bases, with 15 bases separating them. CDR3 length: 18 amino acids. The CDR3 is CASSYSRHVRGSYNEQFF. DNA for the CDR3: TGTGCCAGCAGTTACTCGAGGCACGTGAGGGGCTCCTACAATGAGCAGTTCTTC.

This clonotype was seen a handful of times. The chain carries TRBV3-1 and TRBJ2-5, with TRBD2 matching 10 bases. Losses at the gene ends were 1 base for V and 1 base for J; bases not matched to a gene: 9. Germline CDR1 is LGHDT and CDR2 is YNNKEL (reference sequence). The CDR3 runs to 18 residues. The CDR3 loop reads CASSQGLGLAELQETQYF. The CDR3 DNA follows: TGTGCCAGCAGCCAAGGACTTGGACTAGCGGAACTCCAAGAGACCCAGTACTTC.

This clonotype was observed a handful of times. This sequence joins TRBV27 and TRBJ1-1; tentative D call: TRBD1 (5 bases). Germline CDR1 MNHEY, CDR2 SMNVEV (reference sequence). V dropped 5 bases and J dropped 2 bases, with 18 bases sitting between them. The CDR3 is 16 residues long. For the CDR3, the DNA is TGTGCCAGCAGTCCGCTCCTTCAGGGCCCTAACACTGAAGCTTTCTTT. Its protein is CASSPLLQGPNTEAFF.

There are a few counts of this clonotype. V usage is TRBV6-5 and J usage is TRBJ2-7; D ambiguous. The germline V gene has CDR1 MNHEY and CDR2 SVGAGI. The ends were cut back, 0 bases at V and 4 bases at J, with 10 bases in the middle. The CDR3 sequence is 14 residues long. CDR3 amino acids: CASSYSISLYEQYF. The DNA for the CDR3 is TGTGCCAGCAGTTACTCGATCTCCCTATACGAGCAGTACTTC.

This clonotype was detected a few times. The CDR3 sequence: CASSLEAARADTQYF. The CDR3 bases are TGTGCCAGCAGCTTAGAGGCCGCCCGGGCAGATACGCAGTATTTT. The chain is built from TRBV7-6 and TRBJ2-3; D is ambiguous. The V and J ends lost 1 base and 4 bases respectively, with 12 bases between them. Germline V lookup: CDR1 SGHVS, CDR2 FNYEAQ. CDR3 length: 15 residues.

This clonotype was picked up a small number of times. The V gene is TRBV7-9, the J gene TRBJ2-3, with 15 bases lining up with TRBD2. Germline loops: CDR1 SEHNR, CDR2 FQNEAQ (reference sequence). This CDR3 is 15 amino acids long. Trimming cost V 6 bases and J 5 bases; bases outside gene matches: 3. The CDR3 nucleotides read TGTGCCAGCAGGTCGGGACTAGCGGGGGGAGATACGCAGTATTTT. It is translated as CASRSGLAGGDTQYF.

This clonotype was picked up a small number of times. The chain uses TRBV12-3 or TRBV12-4 and TRBJ1-1; maybe TRBD1 (6 bases). This CDR3 comprises 14 residues. V lost 6 bases to trimming and J lost 10 bases, with 21 bases between them. The DNA of the CDR3 is TGTGCCAGCAGCCCTACAGGGTTCGGTGGGGGAGCTTTCTTT. Protein product: CASSPTGFGGGAFF.

The chain links TRBV6-5 to TRBJ1-3; tentative D call: TRBD1 (6 bases). Germline V gene sequence: CDR1 MNHEY, CDR2 SVGAGI. The CDR3 is 14 amino acids. Trimming took 6 bases from V and 4 from J, leaving 13 bases between them. The CDR3 nucleotides are TGTGCCAGCAGACTTGGGACACACGGAAACACCATATATTTT. This encodes CASRLGTHGNTIYF.